A selection of T cell receptor beta chains follows, all from one sample in a study of shared clonotypes between healthy human individuals. TCRdb's copy holds only in-frame clones and misses some; the assay was immunoSEQ multiplex PCR. The table has about 580,000 clones, nearly 98% seen once; the top ten hold 0.3% to 0.35%. The sequenced sample was naive CD8+ T cells sorted from blood. These receptors came from a man aged 25 to 40 in good health. Both conserved end residues are part of each CDR3. The D gene is left open where the match is weak. Clone sizes are given selectively: once, few, many, or a class where the clone is expanded.

d_call | j_call | v_call | clone_size | cdr3_nt | cdr3_aa
- | TRBJ1-5 | TRBV27 | - | TGTGCCAGCAGTCTCAGGACGGGCAATCAGCCCCAGCATTTT | CASSLRTGNQPQHF
- | TRBJ2-5 | TRBV7-9 | - | TGTGCCAGCAGCCGGGAAGACAGAAAAGAGACCCAGTACTTC | CASSREDRKETQYF
TRBD2 | TRBJ2-1 | TRBV29-1 | - | TGCAGCGTTGTGGGGGGGAATTACAATGAGCAGTTCTTC | CSVVGGNYNEQFF
- | TRBJ1-1 | TRBV28 | - | TGTGCCAGCAGCCAGGGTTATCCTGAAGCTTTCTTT | CASSQGYPEAFF
TRBD1 | TRBJ2-5 | TRBV19 | - | TGTGCCAGTAGCCTCAGGGGGCGGGAGACCCAGTACTTC | CASSLRGRETQYF
- | TRBJ2-1 | TRBV4-1 | - | TGCGCCAGCAGTGGATGGGACTCACCCCGGGAGCAGTTCTTC | CASSGWDSPREQFF
- | TRBJ2-5 | TRBV28 | - | TGTGCCAGCAGTTTTCACAGGGCGCCCTCAGAGACCCAGTACTTC | CASSFHRAPSETQYF
- | TRBJ1-1 | TRBV19 | - | TGTGCCAGCGAACCGGGACCTTGGAACACTGAAGCTTTCTTT | CASEPGPWNTEAFF
- | TRBJ2-7 | TRBV7-9 | - | TGTGCCAGCAGCTTACTGGACGAGCAGTACTTC | CASSLLDEQYF
TRBD2 | TRBJ2-3 | TRBV14 | - | TGTGCCAGCAGCCAGGGACTAGCGTGGCGGACAGATACGCAGTATTTT | CASSQGLAWRTDTQYF
- | TRBJ1-2 | TRBV13 | - | TGTGCCAGCAGCGCCACCCCTGGTGGCTACACCTTC | CASSATPGGYTF
- | TRBJ2-1 | TRBV5-4 | - | TGTGCCAGCAGCTTGGGGGGCGAGCAGTTCTTC | CASSLGGEQFF
- | TRBJ1-1 | TRBV2 | - | TGTGCCAGCAGTGAAGAGGTGAACACTGAAGCTTTCTTT | CASSEEVNTEAFF
TRBD1 | TRBJ1-2 | TRBV27 | - | TGTGCCAGCAGCCGACAGGGACAGGGACGAAATGGCTACACCTTC | CASSRQGQGRNGYTF
TRBD2 | TRBJ2-7 | TRBV2 | - | TGTGCCAGCTCGACTTCATCGACTAGCGGGAGCACCTACGAGCAGTACTTC | CASSTSSTSGSTYEQYF
- | TRBJ2-7 | TRBV10-1 | - | TGCGCCAGCAGTGAACCGGGACGAGCCTACGAGCAGTACTTC | CASSEPGRAYEQYF
- | TRBJ2-2 | TRBV7-9 | once | TGTGCCAGCAGTAGGGGGGAAAACACCGGGGAGCTGTTTTTT | CASSRGENTGELFF
TRBD1 | TRBJ2-3 | TRBV5-6 | - | TGTGCCAGCAGCCCGAACAGGGGCCGCGATGATACGCAGTATTTT | CASSPNRGRDDTQYF
- | TRBJ1-4 | TRBV4-3 | - | TGCGCCAGTTCGGGGGACGACTCTCAACTGTTTTTT | CASSGDDSQLFF
TRBD2 | TRBJ2-3 | TRBV5-5 | - | TGTGCCAGCAGCATAAGCGGGAGGGCCTTCACAGATACGCAGTATTTT | CASSISGRAFTDTQYF
TRBD1 | TRBJ2-7 | TRBV9 | - | TGTGCCAGCAGCGTAGAAGGCAGGGGGCTTCTAGACGAGCAGTACTTC | CASSVEGRGLLDEQYF
- | TRBJ1-1 | TRBV7-9 | - | TGTGCCAGCAGCTTAGTTGGCAGGAACACTGAAGCTTTCTTT | CASSLVGRNTEAFF
TRBD1 | TRBJ1-1 | TRBV5-5 | - | TGTGCCAGCAGCTGGGGACAGGGTAGCACTGAAGCTTTCTTT | CASSWGQGSTEAFF
- | TRBJ2-5 | TRBV11-2 | - | TGTGCCAGCAGCCATCGACAGGAGGAAGAGACCCAGTACTTC | CASSHRQEEETQYF
TRBD2 | TRBJ2-7 | TRBV29-1 | - | TGCAGCGTTGGGGTACTAGCGGGAGATGGGTTCCACGAGCAGTACTTC | CSVGVLAGDGFHEQYF
TRBD2 | TRBJ2-3 | TRBV19 | - | TGTGCCAGTAGTATAGGGACTAGCGGCACAGATACGCAGTATTTT | CASSIGTSGTDTQYF
TRBD2 | TRBJ2-1 | TRBV19 | - | TGTGCCAGTAGTATCCTAGCGGGGGGCGATGAGCAGTTCTTC | CASSILAGGDEQFF
- | TRBJ1-1 | TRBV19 | - | TGTGCCAGTAGTCCGGGGGGGGCTTACACTGAAGCTTTCTTT | CASSPGGAYTEAFF
- | TRBJ1-2 | TRBV5-1 | - | TGCGCCAGCAGCTCCATTTTACAGGGATTGGCTTCCTATGGCTACACCTTC | CASSSILQGLASYGYTF
TRBD1 | TRBJ2-1 | TRBV5-1 | - | TGCGCCAGCAGCTTGACAGGGGCGCTCTACAATGAGCAGTTCTTC | CASSLTGALYNEQFF
TRBD1 | TRBJ2-6 | TRBV9 | - | TGTGCCAGCAGCGTAGCAGGGGGCTCTGGGGCCAACGTCCTGACTTTC | CASSVAGGSGANVLTF
- | TRBJ2-2 | TRBV27 | - | TGTGCCAGCAGGGGGTTCACCGGGGAGCTGTTTTTT | CASRGFTGELFF
TRBD1 | TRBJ2-7 | TRBV29-1 | - | TGCAGCGTTGAAAAGGGACAGGGACCCTCCGAGCAGTACTTC | CSVEKGQGPSEQYF
- | TRBJ1-3 | TRBV7-9 | - | TGTGCCAGCAGCCCGCAACTAAACAGGGCCGCCATATATTTT | CASSPQLNRAAIYF
TRBD1 | TRBJ2-2 | TRBV6-5 | - | TGTGCCAGCAGAACGGGACAGAGCACCGGGGAGCTGTTTTTT | CASRTGQSTGELFF
- | TRBJ2-1 | TRBV29-1 | - | TGCAGCGTTGTGGCCCCTACCTACAATGAGCAGTTCTTC | CSVVAPTYNEQFF
- | TRBJ2-1 | TRBV11-2 | - | TGTGCCAGCAGTCATCTCCGGGGACGTTCCTACAATGAGCAGTTCTTC | CASSHLRGRSYNEQFF
- | TRBJ1-2 | TRBV9 | - | TGTGCCAGCAGCGGGAGCCTAGGCTACACCTTC | CASSGSLGYTF
- | TRBJ2-5 | TRBV29-1 | - | TGCAGCGTTGAAGACGCCTCAGCGGAGCAAGAGACCCAGTACTTC | CSVEDASAEQETQYF
- | TRBJ2-7 | TRBV7-2 | - | TGTGCCAGCAGTCCGACAGGAAAAGAGCAGTACTTC | CASSPTGKEQYF